This TCR beta chain appears in the sequencing data of a study of shared clonotypes between healthy human individuals. Whole-study results and caveats: The donor pool, a small one, limited the genetic and exposure-history diversity represented. Among donors, clonotype sharing was expected to be affected by sequencing depth. Estimated clonotype richness was generally higher in naive than memory subsets. The generation probabilities recorded for non-shared clonotypes fell below those of clonotypes shared by all four donors.

Trimming left V 1 base short and J 6 bases short, with 16 bases between. The germline gives CDR1 PRHDT, CDR2 FYEKMQ (reference sequence). The CDR3 consists of 16 residues. This clone was counted a single time. Its specificity is not known. TCRdb's copy holds only in-frame clones and misses some; the assay was immunoSEQ multiplex PCR. The data show around 720,000 clones, less than 80% seen once. This chain joins TRBV13 and TRBJ2-1; a weak D match, TRBD2 (6 bases). This TCR was sampled from a woman aged 25 to 39 in good health. The sample was memory CD4+ T cells sorted from blood. The subset: CD45RA-negative fraction. CDR3 amino acids: CASSLETGAGGNEQFF. The CDR3 DNA sequence: TGTGCCAGCAGCTTAGAGACGGGAGCGGGCGGCAATGAGCAGTTCTTC.